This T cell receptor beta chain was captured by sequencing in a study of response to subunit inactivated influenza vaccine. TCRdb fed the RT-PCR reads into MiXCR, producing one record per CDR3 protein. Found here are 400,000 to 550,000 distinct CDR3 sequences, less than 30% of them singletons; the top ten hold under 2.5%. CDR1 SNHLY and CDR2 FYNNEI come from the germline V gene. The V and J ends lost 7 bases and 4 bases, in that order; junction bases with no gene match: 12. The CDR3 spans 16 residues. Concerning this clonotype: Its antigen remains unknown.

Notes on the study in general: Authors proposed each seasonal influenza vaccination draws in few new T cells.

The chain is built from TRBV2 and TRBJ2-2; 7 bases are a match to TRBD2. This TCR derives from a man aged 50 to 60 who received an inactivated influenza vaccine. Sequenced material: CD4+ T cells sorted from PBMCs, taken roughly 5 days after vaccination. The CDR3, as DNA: TGTGCCAGCACCCTCGCTCCCGTAGCGGGCACCGGGGAGCTGTTTTTT. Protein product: CASTLAPVAGTGELFF.